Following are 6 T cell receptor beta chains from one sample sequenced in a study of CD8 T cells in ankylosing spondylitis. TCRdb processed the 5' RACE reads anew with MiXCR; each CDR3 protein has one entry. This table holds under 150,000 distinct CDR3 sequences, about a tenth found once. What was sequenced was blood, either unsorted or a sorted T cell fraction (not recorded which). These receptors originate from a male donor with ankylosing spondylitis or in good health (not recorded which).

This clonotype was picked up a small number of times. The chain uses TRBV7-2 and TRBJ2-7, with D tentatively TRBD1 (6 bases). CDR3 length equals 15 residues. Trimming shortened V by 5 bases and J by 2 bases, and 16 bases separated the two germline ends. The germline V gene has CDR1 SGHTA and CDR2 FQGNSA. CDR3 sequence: CASSPRTETTYEQYF. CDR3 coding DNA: TGTGCCAGCAGCCCGCGGACAGAGACGACCTACGAGCAGTACTTC.

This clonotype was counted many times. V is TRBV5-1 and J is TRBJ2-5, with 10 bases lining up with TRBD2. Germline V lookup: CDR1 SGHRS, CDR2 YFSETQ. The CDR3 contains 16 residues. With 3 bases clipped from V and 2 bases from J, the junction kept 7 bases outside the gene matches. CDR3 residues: CASSSRSTSGQETQYF. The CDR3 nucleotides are TGCGCCAGCAGCTCAAGATCGACTAGCGGGCAAGAGACCCAGTACTTC.

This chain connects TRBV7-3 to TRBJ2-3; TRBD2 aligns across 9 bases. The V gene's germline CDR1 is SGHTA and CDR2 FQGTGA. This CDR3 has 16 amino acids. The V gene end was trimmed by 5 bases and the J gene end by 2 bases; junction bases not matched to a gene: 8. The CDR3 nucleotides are TGTGCCAGCAGCCCAGTAGCGGGAGCTTTCACAGATACGCAGTATTTT. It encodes CASSPVAGAFTDTQYF.

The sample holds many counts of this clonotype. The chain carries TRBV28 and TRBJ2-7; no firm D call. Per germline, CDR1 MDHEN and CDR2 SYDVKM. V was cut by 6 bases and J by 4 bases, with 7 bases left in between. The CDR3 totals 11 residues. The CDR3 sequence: CASRRQYEQYF. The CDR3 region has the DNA TGTGCCAGCAGGCGACAATACGAGCAGTACTTC. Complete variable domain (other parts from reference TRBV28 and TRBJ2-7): DVKVTQSSRYLVKRTGEKVFLECVQDMDHENMFWYRQDPGLGLRLIYFSYDVKMKEKGDIPEGYSVSREKKERFSLILESASTNQTSMYLCASRRQYEQYFGPGTRLTVT.

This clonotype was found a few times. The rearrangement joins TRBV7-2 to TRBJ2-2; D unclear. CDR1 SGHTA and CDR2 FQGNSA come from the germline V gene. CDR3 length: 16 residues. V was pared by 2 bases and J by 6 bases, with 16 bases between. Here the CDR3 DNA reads TGTGCCAGCAGCTTAACTATGGCCCTTATACCCGGGGAGCTGTTTTTT. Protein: CASSLTMALIPGELFF. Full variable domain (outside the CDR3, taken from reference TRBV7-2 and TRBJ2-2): GAGVSQSPSNKVTEKGKDVELRCDPISGHTALYWYRQSLGQGLEFLIYFQGNSAPDKSGLPSDRFSAERTGGSVSTLTIQRTQQEDSAVYLCASSLTMALIPGELFFGEGSRLTVL.

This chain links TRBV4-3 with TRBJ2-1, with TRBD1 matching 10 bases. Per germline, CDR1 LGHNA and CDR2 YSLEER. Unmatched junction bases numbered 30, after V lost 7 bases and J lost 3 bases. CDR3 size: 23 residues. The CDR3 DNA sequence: TGCGCCAGCACCATCACTGGAGGTTCCGGGACAGGGGATTCGTCACGGAACTACAATGAGCAGTTCTTC. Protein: CASTITGGSGTGDSSRNYNEQFF.